The next 32 T cell receptor beta chains were all read from a single sample in a study of T cell responses to AZD1222 COVID-19 vaccine. Measured with immunoSEQ multiplex PCR; TCRdb has only the in-frame clones, and not every one. The sample consists of around 150,000 clones, around 93% of them appearing once. Source: peripheral blood, taken on day 0 of AZD1222 vaccination. These receptor sequences come from an adult in good health.

V gene TRBV11-2 combines with J gene TRBJ1-6, with D possibly matching TRBD1 (5 bases). The germline CDR1 and CDR2 sequences are SGHAT and FQNNGV. This CDR3 has 12 residues. Deletions cut 5 bases from V and 13 bases from J, with 12 bases between. DNA for the CDR3: TGTGCCAGCAGCGCAACCAGGGAGCCCCTCCACTTT. It yields the protein CASSATREPLHF.

The chain has TRBV19 and TRBJ1-1, with 7 bases aligning to TRBD1. Per the germline V gene, CDR1 is LNHDA and CDR2 is SQIVND (reference sequence). The CDR3 is made up of 12 amino acids. Trimming removed 7 bases from V and 7 bases from J; junction bases left unmatched: 6. CDR3 residues: CASTPGGIEAFF. CDR3 sequence (DNA): TGTGCCAGTACCCCAGGGGGGATTGAAGCTTTCTTT.

DNA of the CDR3: TGTGCCAGCAGTGAAGCAGGGTTCTATGGCTACACCTTC. Amino acid sequence: CASSEAGFYGYTF. The V and J genes are TRBV6-1 and TRBJ1-2; D not certain. The germline V gene has CDR1 MNHNS and CDR2 SASEGT. Trimming left V 0 bases short and J 4 bases short, with 6 bases between. There are 13 residues in the CDR3.

This clone was seen once. The chain recombines TRBV5-4 with TRBJ2-1; TRBD2 agrees at 14 bases. With 2 bases clipped from V and 9 bases from J, the junction kept 10 bases outside the gene matches. CDR1 and CDR2 (germline): SGHNT, YYREEE (reference sequence). The CDR3 covers 17 residues. The CDR3 region is CASSFSGLAGAKSEQFF. The CDR3 nucleotides are TGTGCCAGCAGCTTCTCGGGACTAGCGGGAGCGAAGTCTGAGCAGTTCTTC.

This chain uses TRBV18 with TRBJ2-7, with D perhaps matching TRBD1 (5 bases). CDR3 length: 14 residues. Trimming took off 5 bases at V and 3 bases at J, with 14 bases between the two ends. Germline CDR1 and CDR2: KGHSH and LQKENI. The CDR3 sequence is CASSSSQANYEQYF. DNA for the CDR3: TGTGCCAGCTCATCCTCACAGGCCAACTACGAGCAGTACTTC.

This chain connects TRBV7-9 to TRBJ2-3; no definite D call. This CDR3 is 16 amino acids long. Germline V gives CDR1 SEHNR, CDR2 FQNEAQ (reference sequence). The V end lost 5 bases, the J end lost 1 base, and 16 bases lay between the germline ends. CDR3 loop: CASSHDPDGGTDTQYF. DNA of the CDR3: TGTGCCAGCAGCCACGACCCGGACGGAGGCACAGATACGCAGTATTTT.

Turning to this clone: This sample also contains other DNA sequences that code for the same CDR3. The chain employs TRBV6-1 and TRBJ2-1; 9 bases are shared with TRBD2. The length of the CDR3 is 15 residues. Unmatched junction bases numbered 2, after V lost 1 base and J lost 4 bases. Germline lookup yields CDR1 MNHNS and CDR2 SASEGT. The CDR3 is CASSEEAGGYNEQFF. As DNA, the CDR3 is TGTGCCAGCAGTGAAGAGGCGGGGGGGTACAATGAGCAGTTCTTC.

This clone was detected only once. This chain connects TRBV30 to TRBJ1-5, with D possibly TRBD1 on 5 matching bases. The CDR3 totals 13 residues. V was shortened by 0 bases and J by 5 bases, with 8 bases between the two germline ends. Germline lookup yields CDR1 GTSNPN and CDR2 SVGIG (reference sequence). The CDR3 region has the DNA TGTGCCTGGAGTGTAAGGGGTGATCAGCCCCAGCATTTT. Translation: CAWSVRGDQPQHF.

The chain combines TRBV11-2 with TRBJ1-2, with a possible D match to TRBD1 (6 bases). This CDR3 has 13 amino acids. CDR1 SGHAT and CDR2 FQNNGV come from the germline V gene. Trimming removed 5 bases at V and 5 bases at J, with 12 bases between. The CDR3 sequence is CASSRTAVYGYTF. The CDR3, as DNA: TGTGCCAGCAGCCGGACAGCCGTATATGGCTACACCTTC.

The chain recombines TRBV4-1 with TRBJ1-1; the match to TRBD1 covers 7 bases. In germline, CDR1 is MGHRA, CDR2 YSYEKL. The V and J ends lost 3 bases and 0 bases, in that order; junction bases with no gene match: 7. The CDR3 consists of 16 residues. The CDR3 spells CASSQGGGPMNTEAFF. The CDR3 DNA is TGCGCCAGCAGCCAGGGAGGGGGCCCTATGAACACTGAAGCTTTCTTT.

The CDR3 loop reads CASSLGPTVTDTQYF. The CDR3 DNA reads as TGTGCCAGCAGCTTAGGTCCGACAGTGACAGATACGCAGTATTTT. The chain combines TRBV11-2 with TRBJ2-3; possibly TRBD1 for D (5 bases). Trimming stripped 1 base from V and 3 bases from J, with 11 bases between. The CDR3 runs 15 residues. Germline assignment: CDR1 SGHAT and CDR2 FQNNGV. Variable domain in full (rest from reference TRBV11-2 and TRBJ2-3): EAGVAQSPRYKIIEKRQSVAFWCNPISGHATLYWYQQILGQGPKLLIQFQNNGVVDDSQLPKDRFSAERLKGVDSTLKIQPAKLEDSAVYLCASSLGPTVTDTQYFGPGTRLTVL.

The CDR3 protein is CSAQRRGEQFF. DNA of the CDR3: TGCAGTGCTCAGCGACGGGGCGAGCAGTTCTTC. The chain links TRBV20-1 to TRBJ2-1; perhaps D is TRBD1 or TRBD2 (5 bases each). Germline loops: CDR1 DFQATT, CDR2 SNEGSKA (reference sequence). The CDR3 consists of 11 residues. V dropped 5 bases and J dropped 10 bases, with 12 bases sitting between them.

The count of this clone is one. The chain links TRBV6-6 to TRBJ1-2, with no clear D. V shed 7 bases and J shed 3 bases, with 9 bases lying between them. The CDR3 loop spans 12 amino acids. Per germline, CDR1 MNHNY and CDR2 SVGAGI (reference sequence). The CDR3 sequence: CASNAEDYGYTF. CDR3 nucleotides: TGTGCCAGCAACGCCGAGGACTATGGCTACACCTTC.

This chain connects TRBV4-1 to TRBJ2-7, with 8 bases aligning to TRBD1. CDR1 MGHRA and CDR2 YSYEKL come from the germline V gene. This CDR3 spans 14 amino acids. The V segment lost 5 bases and the J segment 2 bases; nucleotides outside the gene matches: 5. The DNA of the CDR3 is TGCGCCAGCAGCGCGGACAGGGAAGCCTACGAGCAGTACTTC. Its protein product is CASSADREAYEQYF.

The V and J genes are TRBV27 and TRBJ1-5; D is unclear. The CDR3 consists of 18 residues. CDR1 is MNHEY and CDR2 is SMNVEV in the germline V gene (reference sequence). Trimming shortened V by 2 bases and J by 7 bases, and 24 bases separated the two germline ends. The CDR3 reads CASSLTGPGSSGLQPQHF. Written as DNA, the CDR3 is TGTGCCAGCAGTTTAACGGGCCCGGGTTCGTCAGGATTGCAGCCCCAGCATTTT.

This CDR3 reads CASSQGSEKLFF. The CDR3 DNA follows: TGTGCCAGCAGCCAAGGGAGCGAAAAACTGTTTTTT. The V gene is TRBV3-1 (or the pseudogene TRBV3-2), the J gene TRBJ1-4, with unresolved D. Deletions cut 1 base from V and 8 bases from J, with 5 bases between. The CDR3 sequence is 12 residues long. The germline gives CDR1 LGHDT, CDR2 YNNKEL (reference sequence).

The V gene is TRBV7-9, the J gene TRBJ2-5; 8 bases agree with TRBD1. The CDR3 runs 14 residues. Germline V gives CDR1 SEHNR, CDR2 FQNEAQ (reference sequence). J gave up 1 base and V 3 bases, and 1 base lay outside the gene matches. DNA for the CDR3: TGTGCCAGCAGCTTTACAGGGGGCCAAGAGACCCAGTACTTC. This encodes CASSFTGGQETQYF. The whole variable domain, filled in from reference TRBV7-9 and TRBJ2-5, reads DTGVSQNPRHKITKRGQNVTFRCDPISEHNRLYWYRQTLGQGPEFLTYFQNEAQLEKSRLLSDRFSAERPKGSFSTLEIQRTEQGDSAMYLCASSFTGGQETQYFGPGTRLLVL.

This rearrangement joins TRBV18 to TRBJ1-4; no firm D call. Germline CDR1 reads KGHSH; CDR2 reads LQKENI. The CDR3 is 13 residues long. V dropped 5 bases and J dropped 4 bases, with 8 bases sitting between them. Here the CDR3 reads CASSSGVNEKLFF. CDR3 DNA sequence: TGTGCCAGCTCATCGGGAGTTAATGAAAAACTGTTTTTT.

The chain recombines TRBV7-2 with TRBJ2-5; the D gene is possibly TRBD1 (5 bases). V shed 6 bases and J shed 5 bases, with 19 bases lying between them. The CDR3 is 15 amino acids. The V gene's germline CDR1 is SGHTA and CDR2 FQGNSA. CDR3 in amino acids: CASSFQGGAKETQYF. Here the CDR3 DNA reads TGTGCCAGCAGTTTCCAGGGTGGGGCGAAGGAGACCCAGTACTTC.

This clone was counted once. The J gene is TRBJ1-3, the V gene TRBV15, with D uncertain. Trimming left V 5 bases short and J 0 bases short, with 14 bases between. Germline V gene lookup returns CDR1 LNHNV and CDR2 YYDKDF (reference sequence). The CDR3 consists of 16 residues. The CDR3 protein is CATSARGKSSGNTIYF. For the CDR3, the DNA is TGTGCCACCAGCGCCAGAGGGAAGAGCTCTGGAAACACCATATATTTT.

The rearrangement uses TRBV7-2 and TRBJ1-4; the D is unclear. The V end lost 1 base, the J end lost 10 bases, and 16 bases lay between the germline ends. The germline V gene encodes CDR1 SGHTA and CDR2 FQGNSA. The CDR3 contains 15 residues. CDR3 sequence (DNA): TGTGCCAGCAGCTTAGAGGTCTGGGCCGCTGGAAAACTGTTTTTT. The encoded protein is CASSLEVWAAGKLFF.

The gene calls are TRBV7-2 and TRBJ2-7; D is possibly TRBD2 (5 bases). Trimming left V 2 bases short and J 2 bases short, with 7 bases between. In germline, CDR1 is SGHTA, CDR2 FQGNSA. The CDR3 spans 13 residues. The CDR3 loop reads CASSLRGPYEQYF. For the CDR3, the DNA is TGTGCCAGCAGCTTACGGGGTCCCTACGAGCAGTACTTC. Full variable domain (missing parts from reference TRBV7-2 and TRBJ2-7): GAGVSQSPSNKVTEKGKDVELRCDPISGHTALYWYRQSLGQGLEFLIYFQGNSAPDKSGLPSDRFSAERTGGSVSTLTIQRTQQEDSAVYLCASSLRGPYEQYFGPGTRLTVT.

This clone is a singleton in its sample. The chain recombines TRBV3-1 (or the pseudogene TRBV3-2) with TRBJ2-5, with D tentatively TRBD1 (6 bases). Germline values: CDR1 LGHDT, CDR2 YNNKEL (reference sequence). This CDR3 spans 13 amino acids. Between the trimmed V and J ends, which lost 2 bases and 7 bases, there was a span of 11 bases. CDR3: CASSQQGPGTQYF. Written as DNA, the CDR3 is TGTGCCAGCAGCCAACAGGGGCCGGGGACCCAGTACTTC.

The chain joins TRBV11-2 to TRBJ1-1, with 8 bases identical to TRBD1. Looked up from germline, CDR1 is SGHAT and CDR2 is FQNNGV. V dropped 5 bases and J dropped 10; count of bases not matched to a gene: 12. The CDR3 has 14 amino acids. For the CDR3, the DNA is TGTGCCAGCAGCCCGCCGCCCAGAACAGGGGGAGCTTTCTTT. Translated, it gives CASSPPPRTGGAFF.

The chain employs TRBV10-3 and TRBJ2-7; 7 positions match TRBD1. The CDR3 consists of 14 residues. Germline CDR1 ENHRY, CDR2 SYGVKD. V gave up 1 base and J gave up 4 bases; unmatched junction bases: 4. The CDR3 loop reads CAISELEGAYEQYF. CDR3 bases: TGTGCCATCAGTGAGTTAGAGGGGGCTTACGAGCAGTACTTC.

V is TRBV30 and J is TRBJ1-2; the D gene is possibly TRBD1 (5 bases). Trimming removed 3 bases at V and 13 bases at J, with 15 bases between. Per the germline V gene, CDR1 is GTSNPN and CDR2 is SVGIG (reference sequence). CDR3 length equals 11 residues. Here the CDR3 DNA reads TGTGCCTGGAGCCCTAGAGGGGCGATCACCTTC. It codes for CAWSPRGAITF. The full variable domain, in which reference TRBV30 and TRBJ1-2 provide the parts outside the CDR3, is SQTIHQWPATLVQPVGSPLSLECTVEGTSNPNLYWYRQAAGRGLQLLFYSVGIGQISSEVPQNLSASRPQDRQFILSSKKLLLSDSGFYLCAWSPRGAITFGSGTRLTVV.

The count of this clone is one. The V gene is TRBV13, the J gene TRBJ1-2; TRBD1 matches 7 bases. The germline gives CDR1 PRHDT, CDR2 FYEKMQ (reference sequence). V trimming: 5 bases; J trimming: 5 bases; junction bases outside the gene matches: 5. The CDR3 runs 13 residues. Here the CDR3 reads CASSQDRMYGYTF. CDR3 DNA sequence: TGTGCCAGCAGCCAGGACAGGATGTATGGCTACACCTTC.

This chain connects TRBV6-6 to TRBJ1-3; 9 bases agree with TRBD1. CDR1 and CDR2 from the germline V gene are MNHNY and SVGAGI (reference sequence). After removal of 6 bases from V and 0 bases from J, the junction contained 3 bases not matched to a gene. There are 15 residues in the CDR3. CDR3 coding DNA: TGTGCCAGCAGGGGACAGGGCCCCTCTGGAAACACCATATATTTT. As protein: CASRGQGPSGNTIYF.

The chain combines TRBV30 with TRBJ1-2, with 7 bases aligning to TRBD1. V lost 1 base and J lost 7; bases outside the gene matches: 15. The germline CDR1 and CDR2 sequences are GTSNPN and SVGIG (reference sequence). The CDR3 covers 16 residues. The CDR3 loop reads CAWSELTGTALGGYTF. CDR3 coding DNA: TGTGCCTGGAGTGAGTTAACCGGGACAGCCCTAGGTGGCTACACCTTC.

The V and J genes are TRBV19 and TRBJ1-1; unclear D gene. This CDR3 is built from 14 residues. V lost 1 base and J 3 bases, leaving 9 bases between the germline ends. Looked up from germline, CDR1 is LNHDA and CDR2 is SQIVND (reference sequence). The CDR3 sequence is CASSIVRGDTEAFF. As DNA, the CDR3 is TGTGCCAGTAGTATAGTTCGTGGGGACACTGAAGCTTTCTTT. The full variable domain, with the rest looked up from reference TRBV19 and TRBJ1-1, is DGGITQSPKYLFRKEGQNVTLSCEQNLNHDAMYWYRQDPGQGLRLIYYSQIVNDFQKGDIAEGYSVSREKKESFPLTVTSAQKNPTAFYLCASSIVRGDTEAFFGQGTRLTVV.

V gene TRBV7-9 combines with J gene TRBJ1-2, with 7 bases lining up with TRBD1. The CDR3 loop spans 16 amino acids. Per the germline V gene, CDR1 is SEHNR and CDR2 is FQNEAQ (reference sequence). Trimming cost V 0 bases and J 5 bases; bases outside gene matches: 9. DNA of the CDR3: TGTGCCAGCAGCTTAGCCCCCCCCAGGGGGGGTTATGGCTACACCTTC. Its protein is CASSLAPPRGGYGYTF.

The chain joins TRBV27 to TRBJ1-2; no clear D gene. In germline, CDR1 is MNHEY, CDR2 SMNVEV (reference sequence). Trimming took 6 bases from V and 3 from J, leaving 17 bases between them. The CDR3 covers 15 residues. CDR3 bases: TGTGCCAGCAGCCTCTCCCGAGGTGGACACTATGGCTACACCTTC. It codes for CASSLSRGGHYGYTF.